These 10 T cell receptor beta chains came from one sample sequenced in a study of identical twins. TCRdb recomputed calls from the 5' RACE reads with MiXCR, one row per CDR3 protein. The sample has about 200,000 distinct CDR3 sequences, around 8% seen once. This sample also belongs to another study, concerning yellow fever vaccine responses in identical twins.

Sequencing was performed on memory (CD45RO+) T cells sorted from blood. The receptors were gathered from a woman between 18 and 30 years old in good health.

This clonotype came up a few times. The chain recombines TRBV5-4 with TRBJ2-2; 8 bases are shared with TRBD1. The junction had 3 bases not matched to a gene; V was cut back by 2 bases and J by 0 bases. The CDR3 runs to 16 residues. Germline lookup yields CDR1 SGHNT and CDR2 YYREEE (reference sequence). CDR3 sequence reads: CASSLRQGTNTGELFF. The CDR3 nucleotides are TGTGCCAGCAGCTTAAGACAGGGGACGAACACCGGGGAGCTGTTTTTT.

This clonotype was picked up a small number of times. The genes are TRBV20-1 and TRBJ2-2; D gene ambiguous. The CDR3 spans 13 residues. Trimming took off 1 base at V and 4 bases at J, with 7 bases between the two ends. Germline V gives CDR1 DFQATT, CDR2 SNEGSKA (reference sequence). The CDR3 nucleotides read TGCAGTGCTAGAGGCCGAAGCACCGGGGAGCTGTTTTTT. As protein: CSARGRSTGELFF.

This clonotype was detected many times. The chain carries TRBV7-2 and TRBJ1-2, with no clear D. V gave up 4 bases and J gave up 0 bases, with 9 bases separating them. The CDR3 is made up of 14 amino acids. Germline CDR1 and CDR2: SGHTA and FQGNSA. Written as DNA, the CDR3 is TGTGCCAGCAGCTCTTGGGGAGCTAACTATGGCTACACCTTC. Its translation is CASSSWGANYGYTF.

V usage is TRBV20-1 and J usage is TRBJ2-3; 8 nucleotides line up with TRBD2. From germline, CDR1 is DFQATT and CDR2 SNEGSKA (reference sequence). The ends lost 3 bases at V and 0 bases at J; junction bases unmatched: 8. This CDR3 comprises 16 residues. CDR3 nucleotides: TGCAGTGCTAGTTCGGGGGCTAGCGGGAGCACAGATACGCAGTATTTT. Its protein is CSASSGASGSTDTQYF.

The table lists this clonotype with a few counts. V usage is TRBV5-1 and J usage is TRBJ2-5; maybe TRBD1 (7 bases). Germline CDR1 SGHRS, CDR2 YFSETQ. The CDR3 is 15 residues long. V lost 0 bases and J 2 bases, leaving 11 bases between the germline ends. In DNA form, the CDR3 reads TGCGCCAGCAGCTTGGACAGGGGACTGCAAGAGACCCAGTACTTC. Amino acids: CASSLDRGLQETQYF.

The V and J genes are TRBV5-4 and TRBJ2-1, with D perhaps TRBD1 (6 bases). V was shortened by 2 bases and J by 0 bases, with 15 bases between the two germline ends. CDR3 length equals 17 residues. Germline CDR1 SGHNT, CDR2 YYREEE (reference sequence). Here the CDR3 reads CASSFGKTGSSYNEQFF. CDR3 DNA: TGTGCCAGCAGCTTTGGGAAAACAGGGAGCTCCTACAATGAGCAGTTCTTC.

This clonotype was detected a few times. CDR3 residues: CATSDGAPTFGGYTF. For the CDR3, the DNA is TGTGCCACCAGTGATGGGGCACCAACTTTCGGGGGCTACACCTTC. The chain uses TRBV24-1 and TRBJ1-2, with D possibly matching TRBD1 (5 bases). The germline V gene has CDR1 KGHDR and CDR2 SFDVKD. CDR3 length: 15 residues. V was trimmed by 3 bases and J by 8 bases, leaving 18 bases between them.

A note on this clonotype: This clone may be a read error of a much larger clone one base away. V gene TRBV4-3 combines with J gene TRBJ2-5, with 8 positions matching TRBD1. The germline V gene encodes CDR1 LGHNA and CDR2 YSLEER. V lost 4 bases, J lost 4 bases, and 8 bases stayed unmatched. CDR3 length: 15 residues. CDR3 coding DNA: TGCGCCAGCAGCCGGCTAGGACAGGGCGCAGAGACCCAGTACTTC. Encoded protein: CASSRLGQGAETQYF.

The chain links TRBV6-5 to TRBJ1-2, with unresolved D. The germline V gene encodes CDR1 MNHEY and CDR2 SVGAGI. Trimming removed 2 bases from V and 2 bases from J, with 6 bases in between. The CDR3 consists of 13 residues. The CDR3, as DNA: TGTGCCAGCAGTTACAGGGTGAACTATGGCTACACCTTC. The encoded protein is CASSYRVNYGYTF.

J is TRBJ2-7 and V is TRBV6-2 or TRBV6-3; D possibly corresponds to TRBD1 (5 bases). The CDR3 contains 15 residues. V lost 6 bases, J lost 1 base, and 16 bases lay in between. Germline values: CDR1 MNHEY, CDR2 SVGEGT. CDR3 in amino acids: CASRRSSDMSYEQYF. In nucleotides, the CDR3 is TGTGCCAGCAGGAGGTCCTCGGACATGTCCTACGAGCAGTACTTC.